Listed here are 14 T cell receptor beta chains from one sample, sequenced in a study of blood T cell repertoires in COVID-19. Profiling relied on immunoSEQ multiplex PCR, and the TCRdb table lists in-frame clones only, not all of them. The sample comprises about 55,000 clones, around 86% of which are singletons, and around 2.7% rests with the top ten. Sequenced sample: peripheral blood. These receptors originate from a man older than 75 with acute or convalescent COVID-19.

The chain joins TRBV14 to TRBJ1-2; D perhaps matches TRBD1 (6 bases). The CDR3 is 15 amino acids. Per the germline V gene, CDR1 is SGHDN and CDR2 is FVKESK. V was shortened by 0 bases and J by 1 base, with 9 bases between the two germline ends. In nucleotides, the CDR3 is TGTGCCAGCAGCCAAGAGACAGGTAATAACTATGGCTACACCTTC. Its protein is CASSQETGNNYGYTF. The full variable domain, in which reference TRBV14 and TRBJ1-2 provide the parts outside the CDR3, is EAGVTQFPSHSVIEKGQTVTLRCDPISGHDNLYWYRRVMGKEIKFLLHFVKESKQDESGMPNNRFLAERTGGTYSTLKVQPAELEDSGVYFCASSQETGNNYGYTFGSGTRLTVV.

The chain is built from TRBV30 and TRBJ2-3; 12 positions match TRBD2. V shed 2 bases and J 2 bases; nucleotides not matched to a gene: 5. Germline loops: CDR1 GTSNPN, CDR2 SVGIG (reference sequence). The CDR3 covers 16 residues. CDR3 region: CAWSKGLAGFTDTQYF. The CDR3 DNA sequence: TGTGCCTGGAGTAAAGGACTAGCGGGGTTCACAGATACGCAGTATTTT.

The rearrangement joins TRBV7-6 to TRBJ2-3, with 7 bases aligning to TRBD2. The CDR3 extends over 15 amino acids. The germline V gene encodes CDR1 SGHVS and CDR2 FNYEAQ. After removal of 3 bases from V and 2 bases from J, the junction contained 5 bases not matched to a gene. The CDR3 bases are TGTGCCAGCAGCTTTGGCGGGGGTCTCACAGATACGCAGTATTTT. Protein: CASSFGGGLTDTQYF.

The chain combines TRBV6-5 with TRBJ1-2, with D uncertain. Looked up from germline, CDR1 is MNHEY and CDR2 is SVGAGI. Trimming shortened V by 1 base and J by 5 bases, and 8 bases separated the two germline ends. The CDR3 is 13 residues long. The CDR3 DNA follows: TGTGCCAGCAGTTACTACAGCCGGTATGGCTACACCTTC. It yields the protein CASSYYSRYGYTF.

V usage is TRBV5-1 and J usage is TRBJ1-2; 12 bases agree with TRBD1. The CDR3 totals 18 residues. Germline V lookup: CDR1 SGHRS, CDR2 YFSETQ. With V trimmed by 0 bases and J by 7 bases, 13 bases remained unmatched. This CDR3 reads CASSLDRGQGAGSSGYTF. The DNA for the CDR3 is TGCGCCAGCAGCTTGGATCGGGGACAGGGGGCGGGTAGTTCTGGCTACACCTTC.

The rearrangement joins TRBV12-2 to TRBJ2-3; no check of the table's D call, TRBD2, against the DNA was made. TRBV12-2 is a pseudogene. The CDR3 covers 24 residues. CDR3 sequence (DNA): TGTGCAAGTCGCTTAGCGGGAGGGTCACTACTAGCGGGGGGCCTTAAGCACGGCACAGATACGCAGTATTTT. This codes for CASRLAGGSLLAGGLKHGTDTQYF.

The chain combines TRBV27 with TRBJ1-1, with 7 bases that match TRBD1. Germline lookup yields CDR1 MNHEY and CDR2 SMNVEV (reference sequence). The CDR3 has 15 residues. With V trimmed by 6 bases and J by 3 bases, 10 bases remained unmatched. The CDR3 is CASRGDSPWDTEAFF. The CDR3 DNA reads TGTGCCAGCAGAGGGGACAGCCCTTGGGACACTGAAGCTTTCTTT.

The gene calls are TRBV9 and TRBJ2-7, with 10 bases fitting TRBD1. With V trimmed by 2 bases and J by 6 bases, 5 bases remained unmatched. Germline-derived CDR1 and CDR2 are SGDLS and YYNGEE. The CDR3 has 14 residues. CDR3 loop: CASSVSGQGSEQYF. In nucleotides, the CDR3 is TGTGCCAGCAGCGTGTCGGGACAGGGGAGCGAGCAGTACTTC. The entire variable domain, with the rest obtained from reference TRBV9 and TRBJ2-7, is as follows: DSGVTQTPKHLITATGQRVTLRCSPRSGDLSVYWYQQSLDQGLQFLIQYYNGEERAKGNILERFSAQQFPDLHSELNLSSLELGDSALYFCASSVSGQGSEQYFGPGTRLTVT.

The V call is TRBV11-2, the J call TRBJ2-1; TRBD2 matches at 9 bases. There are 14 residues in the CDR3. Germline V gives CDR1 SGHAT, CDR2 FQNNGV. V lost 5 bases, J lost 2 bases, and 1 base stayed unmatched. CDR3 bases: TGTGCCAGCAGCCAGCGGGGGGCCTACAATGAGCAGTTCTTC. Translation: CASSQRGAYNEQFF.

This clone was seen a few times. The chain joins TRBV3-1 (or the pseudogene TRBV3-2) to TRBJ1-4; 9 nucleotides align to TRBD1. Germline lookup yields CDR1 LGHDT and CDR2 YNNKEL (reference sequence). The CDR3 is 17 amino acids. After removal of 4 bases from V and 0 bases from J, the junction contained 6 bases not matched to a gene. DNA for the CDR3: TGTGCCAGCAGCCGGACAGGGGCCCTCGCAACTAATGAAAAACTGTTTTTT. Translating gives CASSRTGALATNEKLFF.

CDR3 in amino acids: CASSIRTGGLYEQYF. The CDR3 DNA follows: TGTGCCAGTAGTATCAGGACAGGGGGCTTATACGAGCAGTACTTC. The rearrangement links TRBV19 to TRBJ2-7; 11 positions match TRBD1. The V gene end was trimmed by 3 bases and the J gene end by 4 bases; junction bases not matched to a gene: 5. Germline loops: CDR1 LNHDA, CDR2 SQIVND (reference sequence). The CDR3 loop spans 15 amino acids. Full variable domain (rest looked up from reference TRBV19 and TRBJ2-7): DGGITQSPKYLFRKEGQNVTLSCEQNLNHDAMYWYRQDPGQGLRLIYYSQIVNDFQKGDIAEGYSVSREKKESFPLTVTSAQKNPTAFYLCASSIRTGGLYEQYFGPGTRLTVT.

The rearrangement links TRBV12-5 to TRBJ2-5; 7 bases agree with TRBD2. Germline V gene lookup returns CDR1 LGHNT and CDR2 FRNRAP. This CDR3 is built from 14 residues. V shed 2 bases and J 2 bases; nucleotides not matched to a gene: 2. CDR3 sequence: CASGLFGGQETQYF. In DNA form, the CDR3 reads TGTGCTAGTGGTTTGTTCGGGGGGCAAGAGACCCAGTACTTC.

The chain joins TRBV6-4 to TRBJ1-6; TRBD1 aligns across 7 bases. Trimming at V came to 6 bases and at J to 7 bases, leaving 9 bases not matched to a gene. The CDR3 has 15 amino acids. Germline V gives CDR1 MRHNA, CDR2 SNTAGT. The CDR3 loop is CASSVREGANSPLHF. CDR3 DNA: TGTGCCAGCAGCGTACGTGAGGGGGCCAATTCACCCCTCCACTTT.

The gene calls are TRBV5-1 and TRBJ2-2, with TRBD1 matching 7 bases. Looked up from germline, CDR1 is SGHRS and CDR2 is YFSETQ. This CDR3 has 16 residues. With V trimmed by 3 bases and J by 4 bases, 9 bases remained unmatched. Written as DNA, the CDR3 is TGCGCCAGCAGCTCAACGCAGACAGGGCGCACCGGGGAGCTGTTTTTT. Protein: CASSSTQTGRTGELFF.